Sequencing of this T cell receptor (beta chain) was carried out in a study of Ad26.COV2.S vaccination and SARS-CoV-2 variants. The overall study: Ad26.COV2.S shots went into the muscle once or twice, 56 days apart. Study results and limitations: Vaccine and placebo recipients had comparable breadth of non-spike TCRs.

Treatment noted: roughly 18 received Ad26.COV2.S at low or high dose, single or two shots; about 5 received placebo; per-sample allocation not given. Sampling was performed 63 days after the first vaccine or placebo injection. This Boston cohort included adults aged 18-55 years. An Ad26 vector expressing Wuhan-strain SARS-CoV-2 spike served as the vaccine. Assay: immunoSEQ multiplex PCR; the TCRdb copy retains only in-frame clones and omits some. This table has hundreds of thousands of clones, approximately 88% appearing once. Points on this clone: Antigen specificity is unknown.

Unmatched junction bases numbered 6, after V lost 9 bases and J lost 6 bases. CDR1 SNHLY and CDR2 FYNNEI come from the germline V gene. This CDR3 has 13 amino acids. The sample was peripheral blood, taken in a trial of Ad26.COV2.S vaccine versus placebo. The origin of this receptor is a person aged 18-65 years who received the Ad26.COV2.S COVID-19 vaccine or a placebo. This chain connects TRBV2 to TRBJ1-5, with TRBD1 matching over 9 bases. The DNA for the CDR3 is TGTGCCAGTGCCGGGACAGGGTTTCAGCCCCAGCATTTT. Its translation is CASAGTGFQPQHF. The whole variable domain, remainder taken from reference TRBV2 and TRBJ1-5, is EPEVTQTPSHQVTQMGQEVILRCVPISNHLYFYWYRQILGQKVEFLVSFYNNEISEKSEIFDDQFSVERPDGSNFTLKIRSTKLEDSAMYFCASAGTGFQPQHFGDGTRLSIL.